The 2 T cell receptor beta chains listed next were all sequenced from one sample in a study of cytomegalovirus exposure and HLA in healthy donors. PCR was performed using 60 Vbeta and 13 Jbeta primers. Method: immunoSEQ multiplex PCR; TCRdb's copy keeps in-frame clones and lacks some. The sample lists some 200,000 clones, 70% to 80% seen once, with approximately 2.1% in the top ten. Sequencing was performed on PBMCs. Every receptor here comes from a woman between 50 and 59 years old in good health and CMV-seronegative.

A few counts support this clone. The rearrangement joins TRBV19 to TRBJ2-1, with D tentatively TRBD2 (6 bases). This CDR3 is built from 14 residues. CDR1 LNHDA and CDR2 SQIVND come from the germline V gene (reference sequence). The V gene lost 7 bases and the J gene lost 6 bases, with 16 bases spanning the gap. CDR3 bases: TGTGCCAGTATGGCCGGGAGTAATATCAATGAGCAGTTCTTC. Translated, it gives CASMAGSNINEQFF. Filled out from reference TRBV19 and TRBJ2-1, the complete variable domain reads DGGITQSPKYLFRKEGQNVTLSCEQNLNHDAMYWYRQDPGQGLRLIYYSQIVNDFQKGDIAEGYSVSREKKESFPLTVTSAQKNPTAFYLCASMAGSNINEQFFGPGTRLTVL.

V is TRBV6-5 and J is TRBJ1-1; D is possibly TRBD1 (5 bases). The length of the CDR3 is 13 residues. CDR1 MNHEY and CDR2 SVGAGI come from the germline V gene. V lost 8 bases, J lost 5 bases, and 15 bases lay in between. The DNA of the CDR3 is TGTGCCAGCGAGAACGGGGGGGGTACTGAAGCTTTCTTT. Translated, it gives CASENGGGTEAFF.